Following are 29 T cell receptor beta chains from one sample sequenced in a study of blood T cell repertoires in COVID-19. TCRdb's table, derived via immunoSEQ multiplex PCR, lists solely in-frame clones and lacks some. The table has fewer than 50,000 clones, around 90% seen once. The sequencing sample was made of peripheral blood. These receptors all come from a man between 60 and 75 years old with active or convalescent COVID-19.

This clone came up a few times. The chain joins TRBV18 to TRBJ2-7; TRBD1 might be the D (6 bases). The V gene lost 3 bases and the J gene lost 2 bases, with 11 bases spanning the gap. The CDR3 consists of 14 residues. Germline-derived CDR1 and CDR2 are KGHSH and LQKENI. CDR3 in amino acids: CASSPSTGAYEQYF. The DNA for the CDR3 is TGTGCCAGCTCACCCTCGACAGGCGCCTACGAGCAGTACTTC.

About this clone itself: Other DNA sequences of this sample code for an identical CDR3. This chain uses TRBV7-9 with TRBJ1-1; the D gene is possibly TRBD1 (5 bases). Per germline, CDR1 SEHNR and CDR2 FQNEAQ (reference sequence). The CDR3 extends over 13 amino acids. V shed 2 bases and J shed 2 bases, with 6 bases lying between them. CDR3 coding DNA: TGTGCCAGCAGCTTACAGGGAAACACTGAAGCTTTCTTT. Translating gives CASSLQGNTEAFF. Drawing the rest from reference TRBV7-9 and TRBJ1-1, the complete variable domain is DTGVSQNPRHKITKRGQNVTFRCDPISEHNRLYWYRQTLGQGPEFLTYFQNEAQLEKSRLLSDRFSAERPKGSFSTLEIQRTEQGDSAMYLCASSLQGNTEAFFGQGTRLTVV.

The chain combines TRBV5-8 with TRBJ1-1; the match to TRBD1 covers 8 bases. The CDR3 is 15 residues long. CDR1 SGHTS and CDR2 YDEGEE come from the germline V gene. Trimming removed 4 bases from V and 1 base from J; junction bases left unmatched: 6. The CDR3 DNA sequence: TGTGCCAGCAGCCTTAACAGGGGGGCGAACACTGAAGCTTTCTTT. Its translation: CASSLNRGANTEAFF.

This clone has more than one count but fewer than ten. The chain is built from TRBV6-5 and TRBJ1-6; a weak D match, TRBD1 (5 bases). Germline CDR1 and CDR2: MNHEY and SVGAGI. The V gene lost 4 bases and the J gene lost 5 bases, with 15 bases spanning the gap. The CDR3 length is 16 residues. The DNA for the CDR3 is TGTGCCAGCAGTTTTCTGGGGGGAAATAATAATTCACCCCTCCACTTT. It yields the protein CASSFLGGNNNSPLHF.

The CDR3 DNA follows: TGTGCCAGCAGACCCCGGACTTTGAACACCGGGGAGCTGTTTTTT. Its translation is CASRPRTLNTGELFF. The chain uses TRBV7-2 and TRBJ2-2; tentatively, D is TRBD2 (5 bases). The CDR3 is 15 amino acids. The V gene lost 6 bases and the J gene lost 1 base, with 12 bases spanning the gap. The germline CDR1 and CDR2 sequences are SGHTA and FQGNSA.

The rearrangement uses TRBV10-3 and TRBJ2-3; 14 nucleotides match TRBD2. From germline, CDR1 is ENHRY and CDR2 SYGVKD. The CDR3 consists of 18 residues. J lost 1 base, V lost 8 bases, and 11 bases had no gene match. CDR3 DNA: TGTGCCATCTCCCAGGGGACTAGCGGGAGAAGGGGCACAGATACGCAGTATTTT. It codes for CAISQGTSGRRGTDTQYF.

The V and J genes are TRBV2 and TRBJ2-3; TRBD2 matches 12 bases. V lost 6 bases and J lost 10; bases outside the gene matches: 8. This CDR3 has 14 residues. Germline V CDR1 and CDR2: SNHLY, FYNNEI. The CDR3 spells CASSAIPSGRAQYF. The CDR3 DNA is TGTGCCAGCAGCGCTATACCTAGCGGGAGGGCGCAGTATTTT.

This clone was detected only a few times. The V gene is TRBV5-4, the J gene TRBJ1-6; 8 bases line up with TRBD1. V shed 1 base, J shed 9 bases, and the junction held 6 bases outside the gene matches. The CDR3 consists of 15 residues. CDR1 and CDR2 from the germline V gene are SGHNT and YYREEE (reference sequence). The CDR3 loop is CASSLKTGEISPLHF. In DNA form, the CDR3 reads TGTGCCAGCAGCTTGAAGACAGGGGAAATTTCACCCCTCCACTTT.

The CDR3 is CASRLDSNSNQPQHF. CDR3 DNA sequence: TGTGCCAGCAGATTGGACAGTAATAGCAATCAGCCCCAGCATTTT. J is TRBJ1-5 and V is TRBV6-6; possible D gene TRBD1, 6 bases. Germline V CDR1 and CDR2: MNHNY, SVGAGI (reference sequence). The V end was cut by 6 bases, the J end by 0 bases, with 12 bases between. The CDR3 is made up of 15 amino acids.

This sequence joins TRBV29-1 and TRBJ2-3; D is unresolved. CDR3 length equals 15 residues. Germline CDR1 reads SQVTM; CDR2 reads ANQGSEA. Deletions cut 4 bases from V and 2 bases from J, with 16 bases between. CDR3 DNA: TGCAGCGTTGGAGCCTTTACCCTTCCCACAGATACGCAGTATTTT. It translates to CSVGAFTLPTDTQYF.

The chain uses TRBV19 and TRBJ2-7, with a weak D call TRBD1 (7 bases). Germline V lookup: CDR1 LNHDA, CDR2 SQIVND (reference sequence). V was cut by 6 bases and J by 6 bases, with 24 bases left in between. The CDR3 sequence is 16 residues long. DNA of the CDR3: TGTGCCAGTAGCCGCCGTCCGGGGGACAGAACCAGCGAGCAGTACTTC. Protein sequence: CASSRRPGDRTSEQYF.

In the case of this clone: Compared with germline, one end of the junction differs, possibly owing to a read error. V is TRBV7-7 and J is TRBJ2-1, with a possible D match to TRBD1 (5 bases). This CDR3 comprises 13 residues. Germline V gives CDR1 SSHAT, CDR2 FNYEAQ (reference sequence). The CDR3 protein is CASSLDRYNEQFF. CDR3 in DNA: TGTGCCAGCAGTTTAGACAGATACAATGAGCAGTTCTTC.

The chain couples TRBV6-1 to TRBJ2-5; D is possibly TRBD2 (7 bases). V shed 1 base and J shed 5 bases, with 29 bases lying between them. The CDR3 is 20 residues long. From germline, CDR1 is MNHNS and CDR2 SASEGT. The CDR3 loop reads CASSEGRLGGRKWALETQYF. CDR3 sequence (DNA): TGTGCCAGCAGTGAAGGGCGATTGGGGGGGCGGAAGTGGGCTTTGGAGACCCAGTACTTC.

CDR3 protein: CASSLRKGTSVGETQYF. DNA of the CDR3: TGTGCCAGCAGCCTTCGGAAGGGGACTAGCGTCGGCGAGACCCAGTACTTC. The chain couples TRBV3-1 (or the pseudogene TRBV3-2) to TRBJ2-5; 10 bases map to TRBD2. Germline CDR1 and CDR2: LGHDT and YNNKEL (reference sequence). J lost 5 bases, V lost 4 bases, and 13 bases had no gene match. This CDR3 spans 17 amino acids.

This rearrangement joins TRBV25-1 to TRBJ2-2, with D perhaps TRBD1 (6 bases). This CDR3 spans 15 amino acids. Germline CDR1 reads MGHDK; CDR2 reads SYGVNS. The germline V and J ends were trimmed by 6 bases and 2 bases, with 13 bases remaining between them. CDR3 loop: CASSDDRKNTGELFF. The CDR3 DNA is TGTGCCAGCAGCGATGACAGGAAAAACACCGGGGAGCTGTTTTTT.

The chain joins TRBV25-1 to TRBJ2-5, with 12 bases aligning to TRBD2. CDR3 size: 15 residues. Germline trimming cut 6 bases from V and 5 bases from J; bases unmatched to any gene: 7. Germline V CDR1 and CDR2: MGHDK, SYGVNS. CDR3 amino acids: CASSEPLAGGETQYF. DNA for the CDR3: TGTGCCAGCAGCGAACCACTAGCGGGAGGCGAGACCCAGTACTTC.

The rearrangement links TRBV6-5 to TRBJ2-7; 8 nucleotides agree with TRBD1. Germline trimming cut 1 base from V and 7 bases from J; bases unmatched to any gene: 9. Germline lookup yields CDR1 MNHEY and CDR2 SVGAGI. The CDR3 loop spans 15 amino acids. The CDR3 DNA reads TGTGCCAGCAGTTACTACGGACAGGGCTTAAGGGAGCAGTACTTC. Translating gives CASSYYGQGLREQYF.

This clone was seen just once. The chain uses TRBV30 and TRBJ2-7; 12 bases fit TRBD1. This CDR3 region has 16 residues. V was clipped by 0 bases and J by 4 bases; unmatched bases: 7. Germline CDR1 GTSNPN, CDR2 SVGIG (reference sequence). DNA of the CDR3: TGTGCCTGGAGTGTAATGGGGACAGGGGGCAGGTACGAGCAGTACTTC. This sequence encodes CAWSVMGTGGRYEQYF.

The table lists this clone with a few counts. V usage is TRBV2 and J usage is TRBJ2-7; D might be TRBD2 (6 bases). Trimming left V 5 bases short and J 2 bases short, with 16 bases between. The germline V gene encodes CDR1 SNHLY and CDR2 FYNNEI. This CDR3 is built from 15 residues. The CDR3 loop is CASSRQRVPTYEQYF. The CDR3 region has the DNA TGTGCCAGCAGTCGTCAGCGGGTACCCACCTACGAGCAGTACTTC. Filled out from reference TRBV2 and TRBJ2-7, the complete variable domain reads EPEVTQTPSHQVTQMGQEVILRCVPISNHLYFYWYRQILGQKVEFLVSFYNNEISEKSEIFDDQFSVERPDGSNFTLKIRSTKLEDSAMYFCASSRQRVPTYEQYFGPGTRLTVT.

The gene calls are TRBV5-4 and TRBJ2-3; 7 nucleotides agree with TRBD1. The germline V gene has CDR1 SGHNT and CDR2 YYREEE (reference sequence). Trimming took 4 bases from V and 3 from J; bases not matched to a gene: 5. CDR3 size: 14 residues. This chain's CDR3 is CASSLQGRTDTQYF. The CDR3 coding sequence is TGTGCCAGCAGCCTACAGGGGAGAACAGATACGCAGTATTTT.

V usage is TRBV18 and J usage is TRBJ2-7; the D gene is possibly TRBD2 (5 bases). V was pared by 1 base and J by 3 bases, with 13 bases between. The CDR3 runs 15 residues. Germline CDR1 KGHSH, CDR2 LQKENI. CDR3 residues: CASSPLKTDFYEQYF. The CDR3 DNA sequence: TGTGCCAGCTCACCACTTAAAACGGACTTCTACGAGCAGTACTTC.

The rearrangement uses TRBV6-5 and TRBJ1-4, with D possibly matching TRBD1 (5 bases). CDR1 is MNHEY, CDR2 SVGAGI, per germline. The CDR3 contains 13 residues. The V and J ends lost 6 bases and 10 bases respectively, with 15 bases between them. The CDR3 nucleotides read TGTGCCAGCAGCCCGGGAGGGAGGGGAAAACTGTTTTTT. This sequence encodes CASSPGGRGKLFF.

V gene TRBV6-1 combines with J gene TRBJ2-3; TRBD2 agrees at 8 bases. Germline assignment: CDR1 MNHNS and CDR2 SASEGT. Unmatched junction bases numbered 7, after V lost 11 bases and J lost 0 bases. CDR3 size: 14 residues. The CDR3 nucleotides read TGTGCCGCGACTAGCGAAGCAAGCACAGATACGCAGTATTTT. Protein product: CAATSEASTDTQYF.

The chain carries TRBV30 and TRBJ1-3; weak D call: TRBD1 (5 bases). Trimming left V 0 bases short and J 1 base short, with 7 bases between. The CDR3 is made up of 14 amino acids. Germline V gives CDR1 GTSNPN, CDR2 SVGIG (reference sequence). The CDR3, as DNA: TGTGCCTGGAGTGTATCAGGGTCTGGAAACACCATATATTTT. Its protein product is CAWSVSGSGNTIYF.

V is TRBV10-3 and J is TRBJ2-3, with a possible D match to TRBD1 (5 bases). CDR1 and CDR2 from the germline V gene are ENHRY and SYGVKD. With 3 bases removed from V and 4 bases from J, the gap between germline ends came to 14 bases. The CDR3 is made up of 15 amino acids. Here the CDR3 DNA reads TGTGCCATCAGTGACTCGGCAGGGTACGCAGATACGCAGTATTTT. The encoded protein is CAISDSAGYADTQYF.

DNA of the CDR3: TGTGCCAGCAGCCTAACAGGGGGCACTTATGAAAAACTGTTTTTT. As protein: CASSLTGGTYEKLFF. V gene TRBV7-2 combines with J gene TRBJ1-4; 9 bases map to TRBD1. V dropped 5 bases and J dropped 6; count of bases not matched to a gene: 7. The V gene's germline CDR1 is SGHTA and CDR2 FQGNSA. The CDR3 extends over 15 amino acids.

The V and J genes are TRBV18 and TRBJ1-3, with TRBD1 identical over 7 bases. Germline V gene sequence: CDR1 KGHSH, CDR2 LQKENI. Trimming at V came to 5 bases and at J to 4 bases, leaving 8 bases not matched to a gene. The CDR3 loop spans 15 amino acids. Written as DNA, the CDR3 is TGTGCCAGCTCATCAGACAGGGTGACGGGAAACACCATATATTTT. Translation: CASSSDRVTGNTIYF.

V usage is TRBV15 and J usage is TRBJ2-3; weak D call: TRBD1 (5 bases). CDR3 length: 14 residues. The germline V and J ends were trimmed by 0 bases and 5 bases, with 9 bases remaining between them. Germline CDR1 and CDR2: LNHNV and YYDKDF (reference sequence). CDR3 protein: CATSREGRLDTQYF. As DNA, the CDR3 is TGTGCCACCAGCAGAGAGGGGCGGCTAGATACGCAGTATTTT.

V and J are TRBV19 and TRBJ1-3; D ambiguous. Germline lookup yields CDR1 LNHDA and CDR2 SQIVND (reference sequence). The CDR3 length is 15 residues. The V and J ends lost 7 bases and 9 bases respectively, with 22 bases between them. The CDR3 is CASMGRFPAVGTIYF. Here the CDR3 DNA reads TGTGCCAGTATGGGGAGATTCCCCGCCGTGGGCACCATATATTTT.